Each of the 21 T cell receptor beta chains below was sequenced from the same sample in a study. The sorted Tregs were CD4+CD25+CD127-/low cells. TCRdb reanalysed the 5' RACE reads using MiXCR and keeps one entry per CDR3 protein. Of several thousand distinct CDR3 sequences in the sample, around 72% were seen once. Sequenced input: tumor-infiltrating Tregs sorted from the breast tumor. These receptors originate from a female donor with breast cancer.

The table lists this clonotype with a few counts. The J gene is TRBJ1-2, the V gene TRBV2; D unresolved. Trimming shortened V by 4 bases and J by 7 bases, and 16 bases separated the two germline ends. The length of the CDR3 is 14 residues. CDR1 and CDR2 from the germline V gene are SNHLY and FYNNEI. CDR3 residues: CASSAGRVVFGYTF. CDR3 DNA sequence: TGTGCCAGCAGTGCGGGCAGAGTGGTGTTTGGCTACACCTTC.

This clonotype appeared once. The chain uses TRBV12-3 or TRBV12-4 and TRBJ1-1, with D uncertain. The CDR3 runs to 15 residues. Trimming cost V 7 bases and J 0 bases, with 15 bases left between them. The DNA of the CDR3 is TGTGCCAGCAATAAAGGGTTAGATCTGAACACTGAAGCTTTCTTT. It codes for CASNKGLDLNTEAFF.

This clonotype was counted a single time. The chain has TRBV4-1 and TRBJ2-1; TRBD2 matches 10 bases. The J segment lost 0 bases and the V segment lost 1 base, leaving 9 bases of the junction unmatched. In germline, CDR1 is MGHRA, CDR2 YSYEKL. This CDR3 comprises 19 residues. The CDR3 DNA is TGCGCCAGCAGCCAAGTAATAGCGGGAGGTCTAAGCTCCTACAATGAGCAGTTCTTC. Translating it yields CASSQVIAGGLSSYNEQFF.

The chain couples TRBV7-2 to TRBJ2-1; TRBD2 might be the D (6 bases). Trimming left V 5 bases short and J 6 bases short, with 14 bases between. The CDR3 consists of 14 residues. Per the germline V gene, CDR1 is SGHTA and CDR2 is FQGNSA. The CDR3 region has the DNA TGTGCCAGCAGCCCACCCGGGGGTGGCAATGAGCAGTTCTTC. It codes for CASSPPGGGNEQFF.

The genes are TRBV4-1 and TRBJ2-5; no clear D. The CDR3 contains 14 residues. Germline assignment: CDR1 MGHRA and CDR2 YSYEKL. V dropped 1 base and J dropped 2 bases, with 8 bases sitting between them. In DNA form, the CDR3 reads TGCGCCAGCAGCCAAGGACTGATACAAGAGACCCAGTACTTC. This encodes CASSQGLIQETQYF.

The rearrangement links TRBV7-6 to TRBJ2-6, with 7 bases identical to TRBD1. V was pared by 5 bases and J by 2 bases, with 6 bases of the junction left unmatched. Germline loops: CDR1 SGHVS, CDR2 FNYEAQ. This CDR3 is 16 amino acids long. The CDR3 region has the DNA TGTGCCAGCAGCACAGGAACAGGGGCTGGGGCCAACGTCCTGACTTTC. This sequence encodes CASSTGTGAGANVLTF.

The chain's CDR3 is CASSLSPGGRLGIQYF. The DNA for the CDR3 is TGTGCCAGCAGTTTATCACCGGGAGGGCGCCTGGGCATTCAGTACTTC. The chain employs TRBV12-3 or TRBV12-4 and TRBJ2-4; TRBD2 matches 8 bases. The V gene end was trimmed by 2 bases and the J gene end by 9 bases; junction bases not matched to a gene: 12. This CDR3 has 16 amino acids.

This clonotype was observed a few times. The genes are TRBV5-1 and TRBJ2-1, with unresolved D. The germline V and J ends were trimmed by 0 bases and 7 bases, with 8 bases remaining between them. CDR1 and CDR2 from the germline V gene are SGHRS and YFSETQ. The CDR3 runs 13 residues. CDR3 protein: CASSLVLNNEQFF. In DNA, the CDR3 is TGCGCCAGCAGCTTGGTCTTGAATAATGAGCAGTTCTTC.

V is TRBV7-6 and J is TRBJ2-5, with 9 bases that match TRBD1. Losses at the gene ends were 5 bases for V and 1 base for J; bases not matched to a gene: 5. The germline V gene encodes CDR1 SGHVS and CDR2 FNYEAQ. The CDR3 totals 15 residues. CDR3 DNA sequence: TGTGCCAGCAGCACCGGGACAGGGCGCCAAGAGACCCAGTACTTC. Translated: CASSTGTGRQETQYF.

This clonotype turned up a few times. This chain's CDR3 is CASSLADVYNEQFF. As DNA, the CDR3 is TGTGCCAGCAGCTTGGCGGACGTCTACAATGAGCAGTTCTTC. This rearrangement joins TRBV7-3 to TRBJ2-1; no reliable D call. CDR3 size: 14 residues. Germline-derived CDR1 and CDR2 are SGHTA and FQGTGA. V lost 3 bases and J 3 bases, leaving 9 bases between the germline ends.

The chain employs TRBV12-3 or TRBV12-4 and TRBJ2-5, with D perhaps matching TRBD1 (7 bases). This CDR3 spans 14 amino acids. V gave up 7 bases and J gave up 3 bases, with 15 bases separating them. The CDR3 loop reads CASNFRGDKETQYF. The CDR3 bases are TGTGCCAGCAACTTCAGGGGGGATAAAGAGACCCAGTACTTC.

The rearrangement joins TRBV20-1 to TRBJ2-7; the match to TRBD2 covers 14 bases. Per the germline V gene, CDR1 is DFQATT and CDR2 is SNEGSKA (reference sequence). The CDR3 totals 14 residues. The trim removed 5 bases at V and 0 bases at J, leaving 0 bases unmatched. CDR3 DNA: TGCAGTGCTGGGACTAGCGGGAGCTCCTACGAGCAGTACTTC. As protein: CSAGTSGSSYEQYF.

V gene TRBV20-1 combines with J gene TRBJ2-1, with D possibly matching TRBD2 (5 bases). The V end was cut by 5 bases, the J end by 7 bases, with 15 bases between. This CDR3 has 13 residues. CDR1 and CDR2 (germline): DFQATT, SNEGSKA (reference sequence). In nucleotides, the CDR3 is TGCAGTGCTGACCTAGCAAGGAGTAATGAGCAGTTCTTC. This translates into CSADLARSNEQFF.

The V call is TRBV20-1, the J call TRBJ2-2, with 7 nucleotides matching TRBD2. Germline loops: CDR1 DFQATT, CDR2 SNEGSKA (reference sequence). The CDR3 covers 14 residues. Here the CDR3 DNA reads TGCAGCTTGACTCTAGCGGAGGGGAACGGGGAGCTGTTTTTT. Protein: CSLTLAEGNGELFF.

This chain joins TRBV20-1 and TRBJ2-6; the D is unclear. V shed 3 bases and J shed 0 bases, with 9 bases lying between them. CDR3 length: 15 amino acids. CDR1 is DFQATT, CDR2 SNEGSKA, per germline (reference sequence). CDR3 loop: CSASGYTSGANVLTF. Here the CDR3 DNA reads TGCAGTGCTAGTGGATACACCTCTGGGGCCAACGTCCTGACTTTC.

The table lists this clonotype with a few counts. The chain has TRBV6-6 and TRBJ1-2; TRBD1 agrees at 8 bases. CDR1 is MNHNY and CDR2 is SVGAGI in the germline V gene (reference sequence). There are 13 residues in the CDR3. V lost 5 bases and J lost 6; bases outside the gene matches: 5. The CDR3 DNA follows: TGTGCCAGCAGTCGGACAGGGCCCCATGGCTACACCTTC. Protein sequence: CASSRTGPHGYTF.

The chain has TRBV7-3 and TRBJ2-2; TRBD1 matches at 7 bases. Unmatched junction bases numbered 4, after V lost 5 bases and J lost 4 bases. The CDR3 is 14 residues long. Germline V lookup: CDR1 SGHTA, CDR2 FQGTGA. The CDR3 sequence: CASSKQGTTGELFF. The CDR3, as DNA: TGTGCCAGCAGCAAACAGGGGACCACCGGGGAGCTGTTTTTT.

The chain has TRBV7-2 and TRBJ2-5; no reliable D call. Germline-derived CDR1 and CDR2 are SGHTA and FQGNSA. This CDR3 region has 14 residues. Trimming shortened V by 4 bases and J by 2 bases, and 11 bases separated the two germline ends. CDR3 bases: TGTGCCAGCAGCTCTACCCCCTTACAAGAGACCCAGTACTTC. Translation: CASSSTPLQETQYF.

The chain couples TRBV5-1 to TRBJ1-2; D gene uncertain. This CDR3 is 13 amino acids long. Per the germline V gene, CDR1 is SGHRS and CDR2 is YFSETQ. Trimming removed 0 bases from V and 5 bases from J, with 8 bases in between. CDR3 sequence: CASSLDSEYGYTF. CDR3 coding DNA: TGCGCCAGCAGCTTGGATTCGGAATATGGCTACACCTTC. The variable domain in full, completed from reference TRBV5-1 and TRBJ1-2, reads KAGVTQTPRYLIKTRGQQVTLSCSPISGHRSVSWYQQTPGQGLQFLFEYFSETQRNKGNFPGRFSGRQFSNSRSEMNVSTLELGDSALYLCASSLDSEYGYTFGSGTRLTVV.

The chain has TRBV11-3 and TRBJ2-7, with no clear D. This CDR3 has 13 amino acids. CDR1 is SGHNT, CDR2 YENEEA, per germline. V was trimmed by 4 bases and J by 9 bases, leaving 16 bases between them. CDR3 region: CASSSYRKEAQYF. The CDR3, as DNA: TGTGCCAGCAGCTCCTACCGCAAAGAGGCGCAGTACTTC.

The chain has TRBV12-3 or TRBV12-4 and TRBJ1-1; no clear D gene. Trimming pared 3 bases from V and 2 bases from J, leaving 13 bases between. This CDR3 is built from 15 residues. CDR3 sequence: CASSFVVGINTEAFF. CDR3 nucleotide sequence: TGTGCCAGCAGTTTCGTGGTTGGCATAAACACTGAAGCTTTCTTT.